The rows below give T cell receptor beta chains drawn from one sample of a study of CD8+CD57+ T cells in acquired aplastic anemia. In TCRdb, the reads were re-called with MiXCR into one record per CDR3 protein. The data show under 500,000 distinct CDR3 sequences, less than 35% seen once. Sequenced material: sorted CD4+, CD8+, or CD8+CD57+ T cells (not recorded which) from PBMCs. Receptor source: a human donor with aplastic anemia. Each CDR3 is given with its conserved first and last residue. The order of the fields is CDR3 DNA, CDR3 protein, CDR3 length, clone size, V gene, J gene, D gene. A D gene is named only where the DNA matches it firmly. Expanded clones are given a class, and other clones once, few, many or no size at all.

TGTGCCAGCCGTCCTTCGGCGAGCTCCTACGAGCAGTACTTC	CASRPSASSYEQYF	14	.	TRBV5-5	TRBJ2-7	.
TGCAGTGCTAGAGACTGGGACAGGCTGGGAGGCTACGAGCAGTACTTC	CSARDWDRLGGYEQYF	16	.	TRBV20-1	TRBJ2-7	TRBD1
TGTGCCAGCAGCGAGGGAGGCACTGAAGCTTTCTTT	CASSEGGTEAFF	12	many	TRBV7-9	TRBJ1-1	.
TGTGCCACCAGTGATTTGGGACAGGCAAGCAATCAGCCCCAGCATTTT	CATSDLGQASNQPQHF	16	.	TRBV24-1	TRBJ1-5	TRBD1
TGTGCCAGCAGAAGCTACAGGGCCAACACTGAAGCTTTCTTT	CASRSYRANTEAFF	14	.	TRBV3-1	TRBJ1-1	.
TGTGCCAGCAGCCTTGGGAGCAAGGGGGGCTCCGGGCAGTACTTC	CASSLGSKGGSGQYF	15	.	TRBV7-6	TRBJ2-7	.
TGCGCCAGCAGCCAAGAGCTTTTGGGACAGCTTTACTACGAGCAGTACTTC	CASSQELLGQLYYEQYF	17	.	TRBV4-3	TRBJ2-7	TRBD1
TGCGCCAGCAGCCGCATCCGGGACAGGGAGACCCCAGATACGCAGTATTTT	CASSRIRDRETPDTQYF	17	.	TRBV5-1	TRBJ2-3	TRBD1
TGTGCCAGTAGTATTTCGGGACTAGCGGTTGATGAGCAGTTCTTC	CASSISGLAVDEQFF	15	few	TRBV19	TRBJ2-1	TRBD2
TGCGCCAGCAGCTTGGCCTCAGGGACAGGGGTTCCCTACGAGCAGTACTTC	CASSLASGTGVPYEQYF	17	.	TRBV5-1	TRBJ2-7	TRBD1
TGTGCCAGCAGTGACCTCGTGACAGGGTCCTATGGCTACACCTTC	CASSDLVTGSYGYTF	15	.	TRBV2	TRBJ1-2	TRBD1
TGTGCCGGCAGCTATGAGGGACTAGCAGAACACAATGAGCAGTTCTTC	CAGSYEGLAEHNEQFF	16	once	TRBV11-1	TRBJ2-1	TRBD2
TGTGCCACCAGTGATTTGGGGGCCGCGGGTCAAGACAATGAGCAGTTCTTC	CATSDLGAAGQDNEQFF	17	.	TRBV24-1	TRBJ2-1	.
TGTGCCAGCAGCGGGGGTCCGGGATACAATGAGCAGTTCTTC	CASSGGPGYNEQFF	14	.	TRBV7-9	TRBJ2-1	.
TGTCCCAGCAGTGAACTGGCAGGACCCTACGAGCAGTACTTC	CPSSELAGPYEQYF	14	.	TRBV7-2	TRBJ2-7	.
TGCGCCAGCAGCCCCCAAAGGGGCCCCGCCACCTCTGGAAACACCATATATTTT	CASSPQRGPATSGNTIYF	18	.	TRBV4-3	TRBJ1-3	.
TGTGCCAGTAGTACTCGGGGCGCGGACGCTGAAGCTTTCTTT	CASSTRGADAEAFF	14	once	TRBV19	TRBJ1-1	.
TGCAGTGCACCCGTACAGATTCTAAACGAGCAGTACTTC	CSAPVQILNEQYF	13	.	TRBV20-1	TRBJ2-7	.
TGCGCCAGCAGCCCCCTCCCTGGACAGGAGACTGGAAACACCATATATTTT	CASSPLPGQETGNTIYF	17	.	TRBV5-1	TRBJ1-3	TRBD1
TGTGCCATCAGTGACGAGCGGGGGCCCCAAGAGACCCAGTACTTC	CAISDERGPQETQYF	15	few	TRBV10-3	TRBJ2-5	TRBD2
TGTGCCACCAGTGAGGCAGCGGGAGCCGGAGAGACCCAGTACTTC	CATSEAAGAGETQYF	15	many	TRBV24-1	TRBJ2-5	TRBD2
TGTGCCAGCAAACCTGCCAGGAGGCGTATATCGGATCCACCCCTCCACTTT	CASKPARRRISDPPLHF	17	.	TRBV6-1	TRBJ1-6	.
TGTGCCAGTAGTATTTCGACTAGCTCCTACAATGAGCAGTTCTTC	CASSISTSSYNEQFF	15	few	TRBV19	TRBJ2-1	.
TGTGCTAGTGGCGCCCCGGTGGGACAGCCCTACGAGCAGTACTTC	CASGAPVGQPYEQYF	15	few	TRBV12-5	TRBJ2-7	TRBD1
TGTGCCAGCAGTTACTCGGGGGCAGGAGATCAGCCCCAGCATTTT	CASSYSGAGDQPQHF	15	many	TRBV6-5	TRBJ1-5	.
TGTGCCAGCAGTGAGCCGGGGGAGGGGGCCAACGTCCTGACTTTC	CASSEPGEGANVLTF	15	.	TRBV14	TRBJ2-6	.
TGTGCCTGGAGCGACAGGAATGGCTACACCTTC	CAWSDRNGYTF	11	few	TRBV30	TRBJ1-2	.
TGTGCCAGCAGGGCGATAGCGGGTTCTACCCTATACAATGAGCAGTTCTTC	CASRAIAGSTLYNEQFF	17	.	TRBV11-2	TRBJ2-1	TRBD2
TGTGCCATCCGGGACAGGGGGACGCGTGGGGCCAACGTCCTGACTTTC	CAIRDRGTRGANVLTF	16	.	TRBV10-3	TRBJ2-6	TRBD1
TGTGCCAGTAACCCCCGGGACGGAGGATACAATGAGCAGTTCTTC	CASNPRDGGYNEQFF	15	many	TRBV19	TRBJ2-1	.
TGTGCCAGTAGTGGGCCAGGGGGGAATTCACCCCTCCACTTT	CASSGPGGNSPLHF	14	.	TRBV19	TRBJ1-6	TRBD1
TGTGCTAGTGGTTTGGAAGCTGGGACCCCTCAGCCCCAGCATTTT	CASGLEAGTPQPQHF	15	.	TRBV12-5	TRBJ1-5	.
TGTGCCAGCAGCTTAGCAGGTGCTGACTATGGCTACACCTTC	CASSLAGADYGYTF	14	many	TRBV7-9	TRBJ1-2	.
TGTGCCAGCAGCCTATTAGAAAGCACTGAAGCTTTCTTT	CASSLLESTEAFF	13	few	TRBV7-9	TRBJ1-1	.
TGTGCCAGTAGTATTACAGGGGTGGGGACTGAAGCTTTCTTT	CASSITGVGTEAFF	14	many	TRBV19	TRBJ1-1	TRBD1
TGTGCCAGCGCGAGAGGGGGACAGGATTTCTACAATGAGCAGTTCTTC	CASARGGQDFYNEQFF	16	.	TRBV9	TRBJ2-1	TRBD1
TGTGCCAGCAGTGGTGGCAGGCAGGACTATGGCTACACCTTC	CASSGGRQDYGYTF	14	.	TRBV25-1	TRBJ1-2	.
TGTGCCAGCAGCCTCCGAGGGGAGAACTCTGGAAACACCATATATTTT	CASSLRGENSGNTIYF	16	.	TRBV11-2	TRBJ1-3	.
TGCAGTGCTAGGGGGACAGGCGCCAATCAGCCCCAGCATTTT	CSARGTGANQPQHF	14	many	TRBV20-1	TRBJ1-5	TRBD1
TGTGCCAGCAGTCCAGGGATACATAGCAATCAGCCCCAGCATTTT	CASSPGIHSNQPQHF	15	few	TRBV12-3/TRBV12-4	TRBJ1-5	.
TGTGCCAACCTTTCCCTTTTGGGTCGTGACACTGAAGCTTTCTTT	CANLSLLGRDTEAFF	15	.	TRBV2	TRBJ1-1	.
TGTGCCAGCAGCTTGATGGTAGATACGCAGTATTTT	CASSLMVDTQYF	12	.	TRBV5-6	TRBJ2-3	.
TGTGCCAGCAGTGATCGTCTAGCGGGGGAGACCCAGTACTTC	CASSDRLAGETQYF	14	many	TRBV2	TRBJ2-5	TRBD2
TGCGCCAGCAGCCAAGATAGTGGTCAGGTCTACCAAGAGACCCAGTACTTC	CASSQDSGQVYQETQYF	17	.	TRBV4-1	TRBJ2-5	.
TGCGCCAGCAGCATGGCCCTATTGGAAAGCACAGATACGCAGTATTTT	CASSMALLESTDTQYF	16	.	TRBV5-1	TRBJ2-3	.
TGCAGTGCCGGGACAGGGACATATGGCTACACCTTC	CSAGTGTYGYTF	12	.	TRBV20-1	TRBJ1-2	TRBD1
TGTGCCAGCAGTGATGGGGCTTATGGCTACACCTTC	CASSDGAYGYTF	12	many	TRBV9	TRBJ1-2	.
TGCAGCTCTGGACAATCTTCCTACGAGCAGTACTTC	CSSGQSSYEQYF	12	.	TRBV29-1	TRBJ2-7	.
TGTGCCACCAGCAGAGAGGGACAGGAATACTCTGGAAAGACCATATATTTT	CATSREGQEYSGKTIYF	17	.	TRBV15	TRBJ1-3	TRBD1
TGTGCCAGCAGCCAGGGCCCCGCCGGGACAGATACGCAGTATTTT	CASSQGPAGTDTQYF	15	.	TRBV4-2	TRBJ2-3	.
TGTGCCACCAGCAGAGATTCTCGGACAGGGACCTACGAGCAGTACTTC	CATSRDSRTGTYEQYF	16	.	TRBV15	TRBJ2-7	TRBD1
TGTGCCAGCAGCTTAGTGGCCAGGACAGGGAGCACAGATACGCAGTATTTT	CASSLVARTGSTDTQYF	17	.	TRBV11-2	TRBJ2-3	TRBD1
TGCAGTGCTAGAGTCTGGGACAGCTCTAACTATGGCTACACCTTC	CSARVWDSSNYGYTF	15	many	TRBV20-1	TRBJ1-2	TRBD1